The rows below give T cell receptor beta chains drawn from one sample of a study of blood T cell repertoires in COVID-19. TCRdb's table, derived via immunoSEQ multiplex PCR, lists solely in-frame clones and lacks some. The sample carries roughly 430,000 clones, roughly 88% recorded once. The sample was PBMCs or T cells enriched from blood (not recorded which). These TCRs come from a woman under 30 who had been exposed to COVID-19. CDR3s include the opening cysteine and the closing phenylalanine or tryptophan. The D gene is left open where the match is weak. Rows may omit the clone size; those that give it use once, few, many or a size class.

j_gene | d_gene | abundance | v_gene | CDR3aa | CDR3nt
TRBJ2-1 | . | . | TRBV7-2 | CASGLYNEQFF | TGTGCCAGCGGCCTTTACAATGAGCAGTTCTTC
TRBJ2-7 | TRBD2 | . | TRBV28 | CASSLLAGGTSYEQYF | TGTGCCAGCAGTTTACTGGCGGGGGGGACAAGCTACGAGCAGTACTTC
TRBJ2-3 | . | . | TRBV4-1 | CASSLYGQYTQYF | TGCGCCAGCAGCCTTTATGGCCAGTATACGCAGTATTTT
TRBJ2-1 | TRBD2 | . | TRBV7-9 | CASSLGGRDNEQFF | TGTGCCAGCAGCTTAGGAGGGAGGGACAATGAGCAGTTCTTC
TRBJ2-5 | TRBD2 | . | TRBV13 | CASSPTSVGGIQETQYF | TGTGCCAGCAGCCCAACTAGCGTTGGGGGGATCCAAGAGACCCAGTACTTC
TRBJ1-3 | . | . | TRBV11-2 | CASSLGAGSGNTIYF | TGTGCCAGCAGCTTAGGGGCAGGCTCTGGAAACACCATATATTTT
TRBJ2-1 | . | . | TRBV2 | CASSSLRQTYNEQFF | TGTGCCAGCAGTTCTCTCAGACAGACTTACAATGAGCAGTTCTTC
TRBJ1-1 | . | . | TRBV5-6 | CASSPGNTEAFF | TGTGCCAGCAGCCCCGGGAACACTGAAGCTTTCTTT
TRBJ1-1 | . | . | TRBV10-3 | CAISEAGANTEAFF | TGTGCCATCAGTGAGGCGGGCGCGAACACTGAAGCTTTCTTT
TRBJ1-4 | . | . | TRBV19 | CASSIIAFNEKLFF | TGTGCCAGTAGTATTATAGCCTTTAATGAAAAACTGTTTTTT
TRBJ1-6 | . | . | TRBV4-3 | CASSQESGNNSPLHF | TGCGCCAGCAGCCAAGAGAGCGGGAATAATTCACCCCTCCACTTT
TRBJ1-2 | . | . | TRBV10-1 | CASRDDSYGYTF | TGCGCCAGCAGAGATGACAGCTATGGCTACACCTTC
TRBJ2-1 | TRBD1 | . | TRBV5-5 | CASSRLGQGTKYNEQFF | TGTGCCAGCAGCCGATTAGGACAGGGGACAAAATACAATGAGCAGTTCTTC
TRBJ2-6 | TRBD1 | . | TRBV29-1 | CSVTGVVGANVLTF | TGCAGCGTCACAGGGGTGGTTGGGGCCAACGTCCTGACTTTC
TRBJ2-7 | TRBD1 | . | TRBV29-1 | CSVGQVSSYEQYF | TGCAGCGTGGGACAGGTAAGCTCCTACGAGCAGTACTTC
TRBJ1-1 | . | . | TRBV25-1 | CASRARSVEAFF | TGTGCCAGCAGGGCCCGTAGCGTTGAAGCTTTCTTT
TRBJ1-4 | . | once | TRBV4-1 | CASSQSNIPGRENEKLFF | TGCGCCAGCAGCCAATCTAACATTCCGGGACGGGAGAATGAAAAACTGTTTTTT
TRBJ2-2 | TRBD2 | . | TRBV19 | CASTSFGRGSGEAYTGELFF | TGTGCCAGTACCTCCTTTGGACGAGGGAGCGGGGAGGCTTATACCGGGGAGCTGTTTTTT
TRBJ1-1 | TRBD1 | once | TRBV4-3 | CASSQDWDRGYLTEAFF | TGCGCCAGCAGCCAAGATTGGGACAGGGGGTATCTCACTGAAGCTTTCTTT
TRBJ1-4 | TRBD1 | . | TRBV3-1/TRBV3-2 | CASSRSGGAGEKLFF | TGTGCCAGCAGCCGCTCAGGGGGCGCCGGGGAAAAACTGTTTTTT
TRBJ2-7 | . | once | TRBV3-1/TRBV3-2 | CASSQVQAEQYF | TGTGCCAGCAGCCAAGTTCAGGCCGAGCAGTACTTC
TRBJ1-5 | . | . | TRBV5-8 | CASSLARGIWQPQHF | TGTGCCAGCAGCTTGGCCAGAGGGATTTGGCAGCCCCAGCATTTT
TRBJ1-6 | TRBD1 | . | TRBV5-6 | CASSPGQGVNNSPLHF | TGTGCCAGCAGCCCAGGCCAGGGGGTTAATAATTCACCCCTCCACTTT
TRBJ1-5 | . | once | TRBV19 | CASSRWEGEVGNQPQHF | TGTGCCAGTAGTAGATGGGAAGGGGAAGTCGGCAATCAGCCCCAGCATTTT
TRBJ1-3 | . | . | TRBV4-3 | CASSQDQGSGNTIYF | TGCGCCAGCAGCCAAGATCAGGGCTCTGGAAACACCATATATTTT
TRBJ1-2 | TRBD1 | . | TRBV6-4 | CASSDSRLQGANYGYTF | TGTGCCAGCAGTGACTCCCGATTACAGGGGGCGAACTATGGCTACACCTTC
TRBJ2-7 | TRBD2 | . | TRBV13 | CASSSAKRGESYEQYF | TGTGCCAGCAGCTCCGCGAAGCGGGGGGAGTCCTACGAGCAGTACTTC
TRBJ1-6 | . | . | TRBV30 | CAWSGTVNSPLHF | TGTGCCTGGAGTGGGACAGTTAATTCACCCCTCCACTTT
TRBJ2-3 | TRBD2 | many | TRBV5-1 | CASSQTSGTAGTQYF | TGCGCCAGCAGCCAAACTAGCGGGACTGCGGGTACGCAGTATTTT
TRBJ2-1 | . | . | TRBV5-4 | CASSLIDRSPSKGYNEQFF | TGTGCCAGCAGCTTGATTGACAGGTCGCCATCCAAGGGCTACAATGAGCAGTTCTTC
TRBJ1-3 | . | . | TRBV6-5 | CASSRGTSSGNTIYF | TGTGCCAGCAGCCGAGGAACGAGCTCTGGAAACACCATATATTTT
TRBJ1-2 | . | . | TRBV6-4 | CASSDGTANYGYTF | TGTGCCAGCAGTGACGGAACAGCTAACTATGGCTACACCTTC
TRBJ2-3 | TRBD1 | . | TRBV27 | CASNRGFTDTQYF | TGTGCCAGCAACAGGGGATTCACAGATACGCAGTATTTT
TRBJ2-2 | . | . | TRBV2 | CASSGRGRVRVFF | TGTGCCAGCTCCGGCCGGGGAAGGGTTAGGGTGTTTTTT
TRBJ2-3 | TRBD2 | . | TRBV6-6 | CASRSSGKAADTQYF | TGTGCCAGCAGGTCTAGCGGGAAGGCCGCAGATACGCAGTATTTT
TRBJ1-1 | . | few | TRBV18 | CASSLQGQNTEAFF | TGTGCCAGCTCATTACAGGGCCAGAACACTGAAGCTTTCTTT
TRBJ1-1 | . | . | TRBV7-2 | CASSLHSPNTEAFF | TGTGCCAGCAGCTTGCACTCACCGAACACTGAAGCTTTCTTT
TRBJ2-7 | . | . | TRBV10-2 | CASSVSEGYEQYF | TGCGCCAGCTCGGTCTCGGAGGGTTACGAGCAGTACTTC
TRBJ2-7 | TRBD2 | . | TRBV7-3 | CASSLQAPGLGSQQYF | TGTGCCAGCAGCTTACAGGCACCGGGACTAGGCTCACAGCAGTACTTC
TRBJ2-1 | TRBD2 | . | TRBV28 | CASSFGLAGAEQFF | TGTGCCAGCAGTTTCGGTCTAGCGGGAGCTGAGCAGTTCTTC
TRBJ1-4 | . | . | TRBV7-9 | CASSPRGATNEKLFF | TGTGCCAGCAGCCCCAGGGGCGCAACTAATGAAAAACTGTTTTTT
TRBJ1-2 | . | . | TRBV6-5 | CASSNQGAGYTF | TGTGCCAGCAGTAACCAGGGTGCTGGCTACACCTTC
TRBJ1-6 | TRBD1 | . | TRBV30 | CAWSSRQGFNSPLHF | TGTGCCTGGAGTTCGAGACAGGGGTTTAATTCACCCCTCCACTTT
TRBJ1-4 | TRBD1 | . | TRBV7-9 | CASSPAGGSPNEKLFF | TGTGCCAGCAGCCCAGCAGGGGGGAGCCCAAATGAAAAACTGTTTTTT
TRBJ1-2 | . | . | TRBV14 | CASSQDAWENYGYTF | TGTGCCAGCAGCCAAGACGCCTGGGAGAACTATGGCTACACCTTC
TRBJ2-7 | TRBD1 | . | TRBV7-7 | CASSPGQLSSYEQYF | TGTGCCAGCAGCCCGGGACAGTTGAGCTCCTACGAGCAGTACTTC
TRBJ2-7 | . | . | TRBV6-6 | CASSYSGAGDPEQYF | TGTGCCAGCAGTTACTCGGGTGCAGGGGACCCCGAGCAGTACTTC
TRBJ1-5 | . | once | TRBV19 | CASSIARNSNQPQHF | TGTGCCAGTAGTATAGCCAGAAATAGCAATCAGCCCCAGCATTTT
TRBJ2-2 | . | . | TRBV7-2 | CASFGGLNTGELFF | TGTGCCAGTTTCGGGGGACTGAACACCGGGGAGCTGTTTTTT